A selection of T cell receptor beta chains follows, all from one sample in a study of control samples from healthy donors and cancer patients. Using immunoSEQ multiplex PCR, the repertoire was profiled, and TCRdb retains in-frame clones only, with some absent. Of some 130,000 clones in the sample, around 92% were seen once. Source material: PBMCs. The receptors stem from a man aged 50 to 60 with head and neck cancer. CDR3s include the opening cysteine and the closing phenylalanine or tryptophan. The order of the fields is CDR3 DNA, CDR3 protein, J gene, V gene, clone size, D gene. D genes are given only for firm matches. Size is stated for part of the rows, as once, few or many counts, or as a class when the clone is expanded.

cdr3_nt: TGTGCCAGCAGTTTGGCGCATCTTGGGGAGCTGTTTTTT; cdr3_aa: CASSLAHLGELFF; j_call: TRBJ2-2; v_call: TRBV28; clone_size: -; d_call: -
cdr3_nt: TGTGCCAGTAGTATTACAGGCAATCAGCCCCAGCATTTT; cdr3_aa: CASSITGNQPQHF; j_call: TRBJ1-5; v_call: TRBV19; clone_size: -; d_call: -
cdr3_nt: TGTGCCAGCAGGGACAACTCCTACGAGCAGTACTTC; cdr3_aa: CASRDNSYEQYF; j_call: TRBJ2-7; v_call: TRBV27; clone_size: -; d_call: -
cdr3_nt: TGCGCCAGCAGTGAAGGGGGGGAAAAACTGTTTTTT; cdr3_aa: CASSEGGEKLFF; j_call: TRBJ1-4; v_call: TRBV10-2; clone_size: once; d_call: -
cdr3_nt: TGTGCTAGCAGCTTCCGGCCCCCGAGGACTAGCGGGAGCCTGCCCTCCTACAATGAGCAGTTCTTC; cdr3_aa: CASSFRPPRTSGSLPSYNEQFF; j_call: TRBJ2-1; v_call: TRBV7-7; clone_size: -; d_call: TRBD2
cdr3_nt: TGTGCCAGCAGTGCCGACAGGGGGCGGCAGCCCCAGCATTTT; cdr3_aa: CASSADRGRQPQHF; j_call: TRBJ1-5; v_call: TRBV27; clone_size: -; d_call: TRBD1
cdr3_nt: TGTGCCAGCAGCCCCGGATCCACCATATATTTT; cdr3_aa: CASSPGSTIYF; j_call: TRBJ1-3; v_call: TRBV7-8; clone_size: -; d_call: -
cdr3_nt: TGTGCCAGCAGTTCCGGACTAGCGGGAGGGTCCTACAATGAGCAGTTCTTC; cdr3_aa: CASSSGLAGGSYNEQFF; j_call: TRBJ2-1; v_call: TRBV27; clone_size: -; d_call: TRBD2
cdr3_nt: TGTGCCAGCAGCTTTGCGTTGAGGGCGAGAGAGACCCAGTACTTC; cdr3_aa: CASSFALRARETQYF; j_call: TRBJ2-5; v_call: TRBV7-2; clone_size: -; d_call: -
cdr3_nt: TGCGCCAGCAGCCTCACCTCGAGTATAACCGGGGAGCTGTTTTTT; cdr3_aa: CASSLTSSITGELFF; j_call: TRBJ2-2; v_call: TRBV4-1; clone_size: -; d_call: -
cdr3_nt: TGTGCCAGCAGTGTTTCCGGGACGGGAAACTATGGCTACACCTTC; cdr3_aa: CASSVSGTGNYGYTF; j_call: TRBJ1-2; v_call: TRBV28; clone_size: -; d_call: -
cdr3_nt: TGTGCCTCACAGGCTGACGGATCACCCCTCCACTTT; cdr3_aa: CASQADGSPLHF; j_call: TRBJ1-6; v_call: TRBV9; clone_size: -; d_call: -
cdr3_nt: TGTGCCAGCAGCCGAGAGGGGACAAGAAAACTGTTTTTT; cdr3_aa: CASSREGTRKLFF; j_call: TRBJ1-4; v_call: TRBV28; clone_size: -; d_call: -
cdr3_nt: TGTGCCAGCAGCTTAGGATCCCCGGGCCACAATGAGCAGTTCTTC; cdr3_aa: CASSLGSPGHNEQFF; j_call: TRBJ2-1; v_call: TRBV11-3; clone_size: -; d_call: -
cdr3_nt: TGTGCCAGAAGCTTTACAGGGTTACTAGGTAGCAATCAGCCCCAGCATTTT; cdr3_aa: CARSFTGLLGSNQPQHF; j_call: TRBJ1-5; v_call: TRBV5-3; clone_size: -; d_call: -
cdr3_nt: TGTGCCAGCAGTGTGTATGGGGGCCAGGGATACGAGCAGTACTTC; cdr3_aa: CASSVYGGQGYEQYF; j_call: TRBJ2-7; v_call: TRBV2; clone_size: -; d_call: -
cdr3_nt: TGTGCCAGCAGCCCATCTCCTGTAACGCAGTATTTT; cdr3_aa: CASSPSPVTQYF; j_call: TRBJ2-3; v_call: TRBV28; clone_size: -; d_call: -
cdr3_nt: TGTGCCAGCAGCCAAGATTACGGGAGCTCCTACAATGAGCAGTTCTTC; cdr3_aa: CASSQDYGSSYNEQFF; j_call: TRBJ2-1; v_call: TRBV4-2; clone_size: -; d_call: -
cdr3_nt: TGTGCCAGCAGCTTAGGGGCTAGCGGGAGTGGAGAGACCCAGTACTTC; cdr3_aa: CASSLGASGSGETQYF; j_call: TRBJ2-5; v_call: TRBV9; clone_size: -; d_call: TRBD2
cdr3_nt: TGTGCCAGCAGCTTACCCCACAGGGGAACTGAAGCTTTCTTT; cdr3_aa: CASSLPHRGTEAFF; j_call: TRBJ1-1; v_call: TRBV28; clone_size: -; d_call: TRBD1
cdr3_nt: TGTGCCAGTAGTCTCGGGTTAGGGGGGCGACAAGAGACCCAGTACTTC; cdr3_aa: CASSLGLGGRQETQYF; j_call: TRBJ2-5; v_call: TRBV19; clone_size: -; d_call: -
cdr3_nt: TGTGCCTGGAGTCCACGGGGGGCGCTTGGCAATCAGCCCCAGCATTTT; cdr3_aa: CAWSPRGALGNQPQHF; j_call: TRBJ1-5; v_call: TRBV30; clone_size: -; d_call: -
cdr3_nt: TGTGCCAGCAGAAAAAAGGACAGGGACTGGGTGAGCAATCAGCCCCAGCATTTT; cdr3_aa: CASRKKDRDWVSNQPQHF; j_call: TRBJ1-5; v_call: TRBV3-1/TRBV3-2; clone_size: -; d_call: TRBD1
cdr3_nt: TGTGCCAGCAGTTTATGGCAAAACACTGAAGCTTTCTTT; cdr3_aa: CASSLWQNTEAFF; j_call: TRBJ1-1; v_call: TRBV2; clone_size: -; d_call: -
cdr3_nt: TGTGCCAGCAGCCTTGAGCCCCAGATACCTAACACTGAAGCTTTCTTT; cdr3_aa: CASSLEPQIPNTEAFF; j_call: TRBJ1-1; v_call: TRBV27; clone_size: -; d_call: -
cdr3_nt: TGTGCCAGCAGTTTATCCCGGACAGTCTATCAGCCCCAGCATTTT; cdr3_aa: CASSLSRTVYQPQHF; j_call: TRBJ1-5; v_call: TRBV27; clone_size: -; d_call: -
cdr3_nt: TGTGCCAGCAGCACACCTAGGGCAGGAGAGACCCAGTACTTC; cdr3_aa: CASSTPRAGETQYF; j_call: TRBJ2-5; v_call: TRBV5-4; clone_size: once; d_call: -
cdr3_nt: TGCGCCAGCAGCTTGGGAGGGACAGGGAACACTGAAGCTTTCTTT; cdr3_aa: CASSLGGTGNTEAFF; j_call: TRBJ1-1; v_call: TRBV5-1; clone_size: -; d_call: TRBD1
cdr3_nt: TGCGCCAGCAGTGGGTCCGGGACAGGATTCCTAAGCAATCAGCCCCAGCATTTT; cdr3_aa: CASSGSGTGFLSNQPQHF; j_call: TRBJ1-5; v_call: TRBV10-2; clone_size: -; d_call: TRBD1
cdr3_nt: TGTGCCAGCAGTTTAGACCCCAGTTCCATCCACAATGAGCAGTTCTTC; cdr3_aa: CASSLDPSSIHNEQFF; j_call: TRBJ2-1; v_call: TRBV27; clone_size: -; d_call: -
cdr3_nt: TGTGCCAGTAGTATGAAATTACCAGCGGGAGATTGGTTGTATTTT; cdr3_aa: CASSMKLPAGDWLYF; j_call: TRBJ2-3; v_call: TRBV19; clone_size: -; d_call: TRBD2
cdr3_nt: TGTGCCAGCAGTTTAAGGGGACAGGGGGTTTACGAGCAGTACTTC; cdr3_aa: CASSLRGQGVYEQYF; j_call: TRBJ2-7; v_call: TRBV27; clone_size: -; d_call: TRBD1
cdr3_nt: TGCAGCGTCGGGGGGTTTGCTGGAAACACCATATATTTT; cdr3_aa: CSVGGFAGNTIYF; j_call: TRBJ1-3; v_call: TRBV29-1; clone_size: -; d_call: -
cdr3_nt: TGTGCCAGCAGTGAACAGGCCTACCAAGAGACCCAGTACTTC; cdr3_aa: CASSEQAYQETQYF; j_call: TRBJ2-5; v_call: TRBV2; clone_size: -; d_call: -
cdr3_nt: TGTGCCACCAGTGATTTGGGCAGGGGCCGCACAGATACGCAGTATTTT; cdr3_aa: CATSDLGRGRTDTQYF; j_call: TRBJ2-3; v_call: TRBV24-1; clone_size: -; d_call: -
cdr3_nt: TGTGCCAGCAGCCCGCGGGGGAATACGCAGTATTTT; cdr3_aa: CASSPRGNTQYF; j_call: TRBJ2-3; v_call: TRBV5-8; clone_size: -; d_call: TRBD2
cdr3_nt: TGCGCCAGCAGCTTGGACCCGGGAGGCACCGGGGAGCTGTTTTTT; cdr3_aa: CASSLDPGGTGELFF; j_call: TRBJ2-2; v_call: TRBV5-1; clone_size: -; d_call: TRBD2
cdr3_nt: TGTGCCAGCAGCTTACGGGGCCATAATTCACCCCTCCACTTT; cdr3_aa: CASSLRGHNSPLHF; j_call: TRBJ1-6; v_call: TRBV11-2; clone_size: -; d_call: -
cdr3_nt: TGTGCCAGCACTATTGGCCGGGACTCCAATGAGCAGTTCTTC; cdr3_aa: CASTIGRDSNEQFF; j_call: TRBJ2-1; v_call: TRBV18; clone_size: -; d_call: -
cdr3_nt: TGCAGTGCTACAGGGGTCGACGGCTACACCTTC; cdr3_aa: CSATGVDGYTF; j_call: TRBJ1-2; v_call: TRBV20-1; clone_size: -; d_call: -
cdr3_nt: TGTGCCAGCAGCGCCGGGACAGGAAGTCGCTACGAGCAGTACTTC; cdr3_aa: CASSAGTGSRYEQYF; j_call: TRBJ2-7; v_call: TRBV9; clone_size: -; d_call: TRBD1
cdr3_nt: TGTGCCAGCATGGTTGGGGGCGGCGTGGACGATACGCAGTATTTT; cdr3_aa: CASMVGGGVDDTQYF; j_call: TRBJ2-3; v_call: TRBV6-6; clone_size: -; d_call: -
cdr3_nt: TGCGCCAGCAGCTTGGTCGCAGGCTCTATGAACACTGAAGCTTTCTTT; cdr3_aa: CASSLVAGSMNTEAFF; j_call: TRBJ1-1; v_call: TRBV5-1; clone_size: -; d_call: -
cdr3_nt: TGTGCCAGCAGTTTAGGGCATAATGAGCAGTTCTTC; cdr3_aa: CASSLGHNEQFF; j_call: TRBJ2-1; v_call: TRBV28; clone_size: -; d_call: -
cdr3_nt: TGCGCCAGCAGCTGGCCGGGGGAGACCCAGTACTTC; cdr3_aa: CASSWPGETQYF; j_call: TRBJ2-5; v_call: TRBV5-1; clone_size: -; d_call: -
cdr3_nt: TGTGCCAGCAGCTTAGTATTGGGCGGCAATGAGCAGTTCTTC; cdr3_aa: CASSLVLGGNEQFF; j_call: TRBJ2-1; v_call: TRBV7-6; clone_size: few; d_call: -
cdr3_nt: TGTGCCAGCAGTAACTCGCACTCTGGGGCCAACGTCCTGACTTTC; cdr3_aa: CASSNSHSGANVLTF; j_call: TRBJ2-6; v_call: TRBV7-2; clone_size: -; d_call: -
cdr3_nt: TGTGCCAGCAGCAGGGTGTTGCGGGGGTCCCATCCTTCTAGCACAGATACGCAGTATTTT; cdr3_aa: CASSRVLRGSHPSSTDTQYF; j_call: TRBJ2-3; v_call: TRBV28; clone_size: -; d_call: TRBD2
cdr3_nt: TGTGCCAGCAGCTTGGTGGACAACTCTGGAAACACCATATATTTT; cdr3_aa: CASSLVDNSGNTIYF; j_call: TRBJ1-3; v_call: TRBV13; clone_size: -; d_call: -
cdr3_nt: TGTGCCAGCAGCCGTTCGGCTACAGGGCAGGGGAGAGAGACCCAGTACTTC; cdr3_aa: CASSRSATGQGRETQYF; j_call: TRBJ2-5; v_call: TRBV7-3; clone_size: -; d_call: -
cdr3_nt: TGTGCCAGCAGCCACCTCAGGGGGAGGAATGAGCAGTTCTTC; cdr3_aa: CASSHLRGRNEQFF; j_call: TRBJ2-1; v_call: TRBV3-1/TRBV3-2; clone_size: -; d_call: -
cdr3_nt: TGTGCCAGCAGTGAGCCTCCTGAAACCCAGTACTTC; cdr3_aa: CASSEPPETQYF; j_call: TRBJ2-5; v_call: TRBV6-1; clone_size: -; d_call: -
cdr3_nt: TGTGCCAGCCGCGTGGGGATCGGCTACAATGAGCAGTTCTTC; cdr3_aa: CASRVGIGYNEQFF; j_call: TRBJ2-1; v_call: TRBV6-5; clone_size: -; d_call: -
cdr3_nt: TGTGCCAGCAGTGCAGACAGCAATCAGCCCCAGCATTTT; cdr3_aa: CASSADSNQPQHF; j_call: TRBJ1-5; v_call: TRBV2; clone_size: -; d_call: -
cdr3_nt: TGTGCCAGCGAGGTGGAAAAGATTAACGGGGAGCTGTTTTTT; cdr3_aa: CASEVEKINGELFF; j_call: TRBJ2-2; v_call: TRBV2; clone_size: few; d_call: -